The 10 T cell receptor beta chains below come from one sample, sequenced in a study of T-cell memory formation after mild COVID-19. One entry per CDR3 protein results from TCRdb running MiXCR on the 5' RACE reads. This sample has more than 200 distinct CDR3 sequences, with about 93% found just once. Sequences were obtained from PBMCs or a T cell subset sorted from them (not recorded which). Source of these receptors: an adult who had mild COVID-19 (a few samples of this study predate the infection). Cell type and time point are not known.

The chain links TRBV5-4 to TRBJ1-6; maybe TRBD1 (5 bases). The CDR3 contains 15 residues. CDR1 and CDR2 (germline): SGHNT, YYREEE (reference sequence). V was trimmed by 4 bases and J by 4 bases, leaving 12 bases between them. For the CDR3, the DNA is TGTGCCAGCAGCAACACAGGAGAATATAATTCACCCCTCCACTTT. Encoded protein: CASSNTGEYNSPLHF.

CDR3 in DNA: TGTGCCAGCAGCTCGACCGGCTCTGGGGCCAACGTCCTGACTTTC. Encoded protein: CASSSTGSGANVLTF. The chain couples TRBV7-2 to TRBJ2-6; no clear D. The CDR3 contains 15 residues. The germline CDR1 and CDR2 sequences are SGHTA and FQGNSA. V was shortened by 4 bases and J by 0 bases, with 7 bases between the two germline ends.

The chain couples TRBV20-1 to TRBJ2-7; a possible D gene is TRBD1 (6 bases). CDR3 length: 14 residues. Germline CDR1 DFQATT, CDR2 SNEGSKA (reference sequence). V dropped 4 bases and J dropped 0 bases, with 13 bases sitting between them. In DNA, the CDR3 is TGCAGTGCTACAAAGACAGGCGTCTCCTACGAGCAGTACTTC. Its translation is CSATKTGVSYEQYF.

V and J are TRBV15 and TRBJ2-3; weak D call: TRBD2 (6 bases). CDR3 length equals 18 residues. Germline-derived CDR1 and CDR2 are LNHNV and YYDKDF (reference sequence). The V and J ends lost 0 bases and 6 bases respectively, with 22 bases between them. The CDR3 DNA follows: TGTGCCACCAGCAGAGATCGATTAGGCGGGGCCGCATTTGATACGCAGTATTTT. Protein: CATSRDRLGGAAFDTQYF.

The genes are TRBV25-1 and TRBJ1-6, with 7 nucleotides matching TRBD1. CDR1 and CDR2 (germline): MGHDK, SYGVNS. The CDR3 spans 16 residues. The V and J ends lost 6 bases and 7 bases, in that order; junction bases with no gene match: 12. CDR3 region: CASSNTNQGGNSPLHF. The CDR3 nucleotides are TGTGCCAGCAGCAACACCAACCAGGGGGGGAATTCACCCCTCCACTTT. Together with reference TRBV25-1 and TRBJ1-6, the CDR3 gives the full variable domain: EADIYQTPRYLVIGTGKKITLECSQTMGHDKMYWYQQDPGMELHLIHYSYGVNSTEKGDLSSESTVSRIRTEHFPLTLESARPSHTSQYLCASSNTNQGGNSPLHFGNGTRLTVT.

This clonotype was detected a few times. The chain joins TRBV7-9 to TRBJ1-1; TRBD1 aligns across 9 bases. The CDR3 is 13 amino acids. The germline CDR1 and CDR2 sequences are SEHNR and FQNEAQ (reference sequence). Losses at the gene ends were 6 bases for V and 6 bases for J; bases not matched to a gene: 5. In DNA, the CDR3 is TGTGCCAGCAGTCCAACAGGGGGCCCTGAAGCTTTCTTT. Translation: CASSPTGGPEAFF.

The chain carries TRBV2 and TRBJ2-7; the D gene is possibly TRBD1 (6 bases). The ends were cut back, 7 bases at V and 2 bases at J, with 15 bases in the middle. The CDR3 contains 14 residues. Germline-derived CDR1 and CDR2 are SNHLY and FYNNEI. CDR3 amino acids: CASKIQGTAYEQYF. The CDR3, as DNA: TGTGCCAGCAAGATACAGGGTACCGCCTACGAGCAGTACTTC.

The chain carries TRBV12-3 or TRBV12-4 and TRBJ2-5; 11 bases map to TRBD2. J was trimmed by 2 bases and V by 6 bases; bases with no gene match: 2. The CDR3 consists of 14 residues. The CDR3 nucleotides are TGTGCCAGCAGCGTAGCGGGGGGGCAAGAGACCCAGTACTTC. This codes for CASSVAGGQETQYF.

The CDR3 bases are TGTGCCAGCAGTTACTGGCGGATAAACACAGATACGCAGTATTTT. Its translation is CASSYWRINTDTQYF. V gene TRBV6-2 or TRBV6-3 combines with J gene TRBJ2-3; no clear D. V dropped 1 base and J dropped 2 bases, with 10 bases sitting between them. The CDR3 is 15 amino acids. Per germline, CDR1 MNHEY and CDR2 SVGEGT.

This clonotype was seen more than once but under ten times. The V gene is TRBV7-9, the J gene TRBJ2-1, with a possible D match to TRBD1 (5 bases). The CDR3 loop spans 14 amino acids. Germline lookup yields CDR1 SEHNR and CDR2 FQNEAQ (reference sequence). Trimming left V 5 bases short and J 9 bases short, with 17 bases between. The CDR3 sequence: CASSPRAGKGEQFF. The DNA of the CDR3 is TGTGCCAGCAGCCCAAGGGCAGGGAAGGGTGAGCAGTTCTTC.